What follows are 24 T cell receptor beta chains derived from one specimen sequenced in a study of blood T cell repertoires in COVID-19. Repertoires were generated with immunoSEQ multiplex PCR, while TCRdb's copy carries only in-frame clones and drops some. The sample records 25,000 to 35,000 clones, nearly 90% being singletons. Input material: peripheral blood. The receptor source for this set is a man in his 60s with COVID-19, enrolled during active disease.

The rearrangement links TRBV6-6 to TRBJ1-4; 7 bases line up with TRBD1. CDR1 and CDR2 from the germline V gene are MNHNY and SVGAGI (reference sequence). The CDR3 is 16 amino acids. The trim removed 4 bases at V and 0 bases at J, leaving 5 bases unmatched. The CDR3 is CASSLKGGATNEKLFF. The CDR3 coding sequence is TGTGCCAGCAGTTTAAAAGGGGGCGCAACTAATGAAAAACTGTTTTTT.

The V gene is TRBV3-1 (or the pseudogene TRBV3-2), the J gene TRBJ2-7; 8 bases fit TRBD1. The CDR3 runs to 14 residues. The trim removed 4 bases at V and 2 bases at J, leaving 4 bases unmatched. CDR1 is LGHDT, CDR2 YNNKEL, per germline (reference sequence). DNA of the CDR3: TGTGCCAGCAGCCTGAGACAGGGGACCTACGAGCAGTACTTC. Translated, it gives CASSLRQGTYEQYF.

This clone was seen more than once but under ten times. The CDR3 nucleotides are TGTGCCAGCAGCTACAGGAACAATGGCTACACCTTC. This encodes CASSYRNNGYTF. The J gene is TRBJ1-2, the V gene TRBV7-2; tentatively, D is TRBD1 (5 bases). The CDR3 totals 12 residues. The germline gives CDR1 SGHTA, CDR2 FQGNSA. Deletions cut 4 bases from V and 6 bases from J, with 9 bases between.

This chain connects TRBV6-5 to TRBJ2-2, with TRBD2 matching 12 bases. This CDR3 comprises 16 residues. V shed 2 bases, J shed 5 bases, and the junction held 3 bases outside the gene matches. Germline CDR1 MNHEY, CDR2 SVGAGI. This chain's CDR3 is CASSYRLAGGTGELFF. The CDR3 DNA follows: TGTGCCAGCAGTTACAGGCTAGCGGGAGGGACCGGGGAGCTGTTTTTT.

The chain has TRBV10-3 and TRBJ2-2; the match to TRBD1 covers 7 bases. The CDR3 extends over 15 amino acids. Germline V gene data show CDR1 as ENHRY and CDR2 as SYGVKD. With V trimmed by 3 bases and J by 7 bases, 8 bases remained unmatched. The CDR3 sequence is CAISDTTGDSGELFF. The CDR3 region has the DNA TGTGCCATCAGTGACACCACAGGGGACAGCGGGGAGCTGTTTTTT.

The rearrangement joins TRBV5-1 to TRBJ2-5, with TRBD2 identical over 9 bases. The CDR3 totals 15 residues. Looked up from germline, CDR1 is SGHRS and CDR2 is YFSETQ. V shed 1 base and J 0 bases; nucleotides not matched to a gene: 1. The CDR3 sequence: CASSLTSGYQETQYF. The CDR3, as DNA: TGCGCCAGCAGCTTGACTAGCGGGTACCAAGAGACCCAGTACTTC.

J is TRBJ2-7 and V is TRBV25-1, with a tentative D call TRBD2 (6 bases). Germline V gene lookup returns CDR1 MGHDK and CDR2 SYGVNS. The CDR3 length is 14 residues. V lost 1 base and J lost 6, with 13 bases in between. As DNA, the CDR3 is TGTGCCAGCAGTGAATCTGGGGGGAGAGGCGAGCAGTACTTC. It specifies CASSESGGRGEQYF.

The chain has TRBV5-1 and TRBJ2-5; TRBD2 matches 9 bases. This CDR3 contains 13 residues. In germline, CDR1 is SGHRS, CDR2 YFSETQ. J was trimmed by 6 bases and V by 5 bases; bases with no gene match: 5. The CDR3 DNA reads TGCGCCAGCAGAGGTGGGACTAGCAAGACCCAGTACTTC. It yields the protein CASRGGTSKTQYF.

This sequence joins TRBV11-2 and TRBJ2-7; D is possibly TRBD2 (5 bases). This CDR3 contains 18 residues. Between the trimmed V and J ends, which lost 0 bases and 4 bases, there was a span of 22 bases. The V gene's germline CDR1 is SGHAT and CDR2 FQNNGV. DNA of the CDR3: TGTGCCAGCAGCTTAGATCCCCCGGGCGGGCCCGGGCCATACGAGCAGTACTTC. It specifies CASSLDPPGGPGPYEQYF.

This chain joins TRBV15 and TRBJ2-2; D unclear. The germline gives CDR1 LNHNV, CDR2 YYDKDF (reference sequence). Between the trimmed V and J ends, which lost 3 bases and 1 base, there was a span of 6 bases. This CDR3 region has 14 residues. The CDR3 DNA reads TGTGCCACCAGCAGTGAGGTGAACACCGGGGAGCTGTTTTTT. Protein product: CATSSEVNTGELFF.

The J gene is TRBJ1-1, the V gene TRBV28; tentative D call: TRBD1 (5 bases). The germline V and J ends were trimmed by 2 bases and 8 bases, with 12 bases remaining between them. This CDR3 has 13 amino acids. Germline V gene data show CDR1 as MDHEN and CDR2 as SYDVKM. The CDR3 DNA sequence: TGTGCCAGCAGTTTAGGGGCCCCTGGGGAAGCTTTCTTT. Its protein is CASSLGAPGEAFF.

This chain links TRBV19 with TRBJ2-4, with a possible D match to TRBD2 (5 bases). The ends were cut back, 4 bases at V and 4 bases at J, with 5 bases in the middle. The CDR3 length is 12 residues. The germline V gene encodes CDR1 LNHDA and CDR2 SQIVND (reference sequence). CDR3 loop: CASSTGKNIQYF. The CDR3 region has the DNA TGTGCCAGTAGTACGGGAAAAAACATTCAGTACTTC.

V is TRBV10-3 and J is TRBJ2-1; 7 positions agree with TRBD1. V trimming: 3 bases; J trimming: 8 bases; junction bases outside the gene matches: 7. This CDR3 is built from 14 residues. The germline gives CDR1 ENHRY, CDR2 SYGVKD. CDR3 sequence (DNA): TGTGCCATCAGTGAAGGGCGAGGGGGCTATGAGCAGTTCTTC. This codes for CAISEGRGGYEQFF.

This chain uses TRBV3-1 (or the pseudogene TRBV3-2) with TRBJ1-1, with unresolved D. The CDR3 runs to 13 residues. V was pared by 3 bases and J by 0 bases, with 5 bases between. Germline CDR1 and CDR2: LGHDT and YNNKEL (reference sequence). Here the CDR3 DNA reads TGTGCCAGCAGCCACGAGATGAACACTGAAGCTTTCTTT. Amino acids: CASSHEMNTEAFF.

The V and J genes are TRBV6-6 and TRBJ2-1, with TRBD2 identical over 11 bases. CDR1 MNHNY and CDR2 SVGAGI come from the germline V gene (reference sequence). The CDR3 totals 15 residues. The V segment lost 2 bases and the J segment 9 bases; nucleotides outside the gene matches: 6. CDR3 nucleotide sequence: TGTGCCAGCAGTTACATCCTAGCGGGAGGTGGTGAGCAGTTCTTC. This translates into CASSYILAGGGEQFF.

V usage is TRBV23-1 and J usage is TRBJ2-1; a possible D gene is TRBD2 (5 bases). TRBV23-1 is an ORF for which the function is uncertain. CDR3 length: 15 residues. Trimming cost V 2 bases and J 2 bases, with 10 bases left between them. The CDR3 loop reads CASSQEGNTYNEQFF. Written as DNA, the CDR3 is TGCGCCAGCAGTCAAGAGGGCAACACCTACAATGAGCAGTTCTTC.

The CDR3 protein is CASSQVSSPLHF. CDR3 nucleotide sequence: TGTGCCAGCAGCCAAGTCTCTTCACCCCTCCACTTT. The chain is built from TRBV14 and TRBJ1-6; D gene uncertain. CDR3 size: 12 residues. Trimming removed 1 base at V and 9 bases at J, with 4 bases between. Germline-derived CDR1 and CDR2 are SGHDN and FVKESK.

The V gene is TRBV7-9, the J gene TRBJ2-2, with D possibly being TRBD2 (5 bases). V was pared by 5 bases and J by 5 bases, with 21 bases between. Germline V gene sequence: CDR1 SEHNR, CDR2 FQNEAQ (reference sequence). This CDR3 spans 17 amino acids. The CDR3 nucleotides are TGTGCCAGCAGCCTCGAAGCCCCGACTACTCGGACCGGGGAGCTGTTTTTT. Translation gives CASSLEAPTTRTGELFF.

This chain connects TRBV6-5 to TRBJ2-2, with D perhaps TRBD1 (6 bases). Deletions cut 6 bases from V and 6 bases from J, with 17 bases between. The CDR3 loop spans 15 amino acids. Germline-derived CDR1 and CDR2 are MNHEY and SVGAGI. CDR3 protein: CASRRQALGAGELFF. CDR3 DNA: TGTGCCAGCAGAAGACAGGCCCTAGGGGCCGGGGAGCTGTTTTTT.

This chain connects TRBV2 to TRBJ2-7; 9 nucleotides match TRBD1. The CDR3 covers 15 residues. Germline V gene data show CDR1 as SNHLY and CDR2 as FYNNEI. With 9 bases clipped from V and 3 bases from J, the junction kept 12 bases outside the gene matches. CDR3 protein: CASQDPGQGSYEQYF. In DNA, the CDR3 is TGTGCCAGTCAAGATCCGGGACAGGGAAGCTACGAGCAGTACTTC.

J is TRBJ1-4 and V is TRBV27; TRBD1 matches at 9 bases. This CDR3 is built from 20 residues. From germline, CDR1 is MNHEY and CDR2 SMNVEV (reference sequence). V lost 2 bases to trimming and J lost 0 bases; unmatched junction nucleotides: 13. CDR3: CASSLGAGQGPRATNEKLFF. The DNA for the CDR3 is TGTGCCAGCAGTTTAGGGGCGGGACAGGGCCCGAGGGCAACTAATGAAAAACTGTTTTTT.

This clone was seen a single time. The chain employs TRBV7-2 and TRBJ2-4; D call uncertain. The V gene lost 0 bases and the J gene lost 11 bases, with 11 bases spanning the gap. CDR3 length: 13 amino acids. Germline V gives CDR1 SGHTA, CDR2 FQGNSA. The CDR3 DNA sequence: TGTGCCAGCAGCTTAGCGGCAGGCCGCTTTCAGTACTTC. It yields the protein CASSLAAGRFQYF. The variable domain in full, completed from reference TRBV7-2 and TRBJ2-4, reads GAGVSQSPSNKVTEKGKDVELRCDPISGHTALYWYRQSLGQGLEFLIYFQGNSAPDKSGLPSDRFSAERTGGSVSTLTIQRTQQEDSAVYLCASSLAAGRFQYFGAGTRLSVL.

This chain uses TRBV7-3 with TRBJ2-5; D ambiguous. V gave up 3 bases and J gave up 2 bases, with 7 bases separating them. There are 13 residues in the CDR3. Germline lookup yields CDR1 SGHTA and CDR2 FQGTGA. This chain's CDR3 is CASSLMQQETQYF. The CDR3 region has the DNA TGTGCCAGCAGCTTGATGCAGCAAGAGACCCAGTACTTC.

CDR3 residues: CASAQGANQPQHF. The CDR3 DNA follows: TGTGCCAGCGCACAGGGGGCCAATCAGCCCCAGCATTTT. V is TRBV19 and J is TRBJ1-5; TRBD1 agrees at 9 bases. This CDR3 has 13 residues. From germline, CDR1 is LNHDA and CDR2 SQIVND (reference sequence). Unmatched junction bases numbered 3, after V lost 9 bases and J lost 3 bases. Complete variable domain (other parts from reference TRBV19 and TRBJ1-5): DGGITQSPKYLFRKEGQNVTLSCEQNLNHDAMYWYRQDPGQGLRLIYYSQIVNDFQKGDIAEGYSVSREKKESFPLTVTSAQKNPTAFYLCASAQGANQPQHFGDGTRLSIL.